This T cell receptor (beta chain) originates from a study of technical replicates of blood from a handful of donors. The method was immunoSEQ multiplex PCR; TCRdb's version includes in-frame clones alone and lacks a portion of them. The sample has about 82,000 clones, roughly 95% seen once. The V end lost 5 bases, the J end lost 5 bases, and 12 bases lay between the germline ends. This CDR3 has 13 amino acids. Germline assignment: CDR1 MGHDK and CDR2 SYGVNS. Sample: T cells isolated from PBMCs. This TCR was sampled from a human donor in good health. The chain carries TRBV25-1 and TRBJ1-1; D uncertain. CDR3 DNA: TGTGCCAGCAGTTTGGCAGGAGGAACTGAAGCTTTCTTT. This gives the protein CASSLAGGTEAFF.